The clone carrying this T cell receptor (beta chain) was picked up a small number of times. The junction had 7 bases not matched to a gene; V was cut back by 7 bases and J by 1 base. This CDR3 contains 16 residues. The germline V gene encodes CDR1 SEHNR and CDR2 FQNEAQ (reference sequence). The PCR had 60 Vbeta and 13 Jbeta primers. Method: immunoSEQ multiplex PCR; TCRdb's copy keeps in-frame clones and lacks some. The sample contains just over 150,000 clones, 80% to 90% of which appear only once. This entry belongs to a study of cytomegalovirus exposure and HLA in healthy donors. What was sequenced was PBMCs. This chain joins TRBV7-9 and TRBJ2-2; 9 bases line up with TRBD1. This sequence originates from a young man in good health and CMV-seropositive. The DNA for the CDR3 is TGTGCCAGCACCACCTCGGGACAGGGGAACACCGGGGAGCTGTTTTTT. Its protein product is CASTTSGQGNTGELFF. The variable domain in full, with the rest retrieved from reference TRBV7-9 and TRBJ2-2, is DTGVSQNPRHKITKRGQNVTFRCDPISEHNRLYWYRQTLGQGPEFLTYFQNEAQLEKSRLLSDRFSAERPKGSFSTLEIQRTEQGDSAMYLCASTTSGQGNTGELFFGEGSRLTVL.